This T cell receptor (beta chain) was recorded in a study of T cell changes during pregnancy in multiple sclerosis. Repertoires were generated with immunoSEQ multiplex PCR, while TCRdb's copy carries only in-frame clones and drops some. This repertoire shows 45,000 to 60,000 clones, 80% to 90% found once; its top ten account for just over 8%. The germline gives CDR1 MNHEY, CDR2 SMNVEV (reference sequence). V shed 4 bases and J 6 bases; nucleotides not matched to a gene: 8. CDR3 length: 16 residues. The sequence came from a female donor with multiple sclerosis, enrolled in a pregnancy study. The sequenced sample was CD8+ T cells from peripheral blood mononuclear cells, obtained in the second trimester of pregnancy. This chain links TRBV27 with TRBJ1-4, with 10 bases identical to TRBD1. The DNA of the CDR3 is TGTGCCAGCAGTTCCGGACAGGGGGGGGTGGATGAAAAACTGTTTTTT. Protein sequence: CASSSGQGGVDEKLFF.